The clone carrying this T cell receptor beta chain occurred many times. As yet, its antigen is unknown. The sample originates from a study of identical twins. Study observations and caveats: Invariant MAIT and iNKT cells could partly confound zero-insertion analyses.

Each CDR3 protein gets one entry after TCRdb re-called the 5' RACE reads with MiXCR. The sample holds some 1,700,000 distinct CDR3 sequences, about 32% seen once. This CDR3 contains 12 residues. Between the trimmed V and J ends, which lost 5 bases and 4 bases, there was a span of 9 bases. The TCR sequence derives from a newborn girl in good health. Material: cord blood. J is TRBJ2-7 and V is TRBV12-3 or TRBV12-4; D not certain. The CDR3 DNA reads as TGTGCCAGCAGTCCGGATCATTACGAGCAGTACTTC. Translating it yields CASSPDHYEQYF.